Shown below are 8 T cell receptor beta chains from a single sample sequenced in a study of technical replicates of blood from several donors. Here immunoSEQ multiplex PCR was the method, and the copy in TCRdb shows in-frame clones only, minus some. The sample shows about 84,000 clones, 85% to 95% of them seen only once. Material: T cells isolated from PBMCs. The receptors originated from a human donor in good health.

The sample holds one count of this clone. V gene TRBV4-1 combines with J gene TRBJ2-7; 8 positions agree with TRBD1. The CDR3 extends over 14 amino acids. Germline V lookup: CDR1 MGHRA, CDR2 YSYEKL. J lost 3 bases, V lost 6 bases, and 7 bases had no gene match. The CDR3 is CASRLGTGHYEQYF. CDR3 DNA sequence: TGCGCCAGCAGGCTTGGGACAGGCCACTACGAGCAGTACTTC.

The genes are TRBV29-1 and TRBJ1-5; no definite D call. Germline CDR1 and CDR2: SQVTM and ANQGSEA. The CDR3 is made up of 12 amino acids. CDR3 sequence: CTPPGGNQPQHF. CDR3 coding DNA: TGCACCCCCCCGGGAGGAAATCAGCCCCAGCATTTT.

The V call is TRBV4-1, the J call TRBJ2-7; TRBD1 agrees at 7 bases. V lost 4 bases to trimming and J lost 4 bases; unmatched junction nucleotides: 4. The CDR3 has 13 amino acids. Germline CDR1 is MGHRA and CDR2 is YSYEKL. The CDR3 coding sequence is TGCGCCAGCAGCCGGGACAGTCATTACGAGCAGTACTTC. It yields the protein CASSRDSHYEQYF.

V is TRBV10-2 and J is TRBJ2-2; 7 bases are a match to TRBD2. Germline V lookup: CDR1 WSHSY, CDR2 SAAADI. There are 14 residues in the CDR3. J was trimmed by 8 bases and V by 7 bases; bases with no gene match: 10. The CDR3 sequence is CASTQWTSRGELFF. In nucleotides, the CDR3 is TGCGCCAGCACCCAGTGGACTAGTCGGGGGGAGCTGTTTTTT.

The chain joins TRBV4-2 to TRBJ2-7; D is possibly TRBD2 (6 bases). There are 16 residues in the CDR3. CDR1 LGHNA and CDR2 YNFKEQ come from the germline V gene. V gave up 1 base and J gave up 3 bases, with 16 bases separating them. The CDR3: CASSQAARDLYYEQYF. As DNA, the CDR3 is TGTGCCAGCAGCCAAGCCGCCCGGGACTTATACTACGAGCAGTACTTC.

The chain has TRBV13 and TRBJ2-1; 7 bases agree with TRBD1. The CDR3 covers 19 residues. The germline gives CDR1 PRHDT, CDR2 FYEKMQ (reference sequence). Losses at the gene ends were 5 bases for V and 5 bases for J; bases not matched to a gene: 21. CDR3 DNA: TGTGCCAGCAGCCGTTCCTGGGTGTATAACAGGGGTTATGACAATGAGCAGTTCTTC. It codes for CASSRSWVYNRGYDNEQFF.

The V and J genes are TRBV4-2 and TRBJ1-4; possible D gene TRBD1, 5 bases. Trimming cost V 5 bases and J 0 bases, with 13 bases left between them. The germline V gene encodes CDR1 LGHNA and CDR2 YNFKEQ. The CDR3 has 16 residues. CDR3 amino acids: CASSIAGYSTNEKLFF. The DNA of the CDR3 is TGTGCCAGCAGCATAGCAGGGTATTCAACTAATGAAAAACTGTTTTTT.

J is TRBJ1-4 and V is TRBV11-2; maybe TRBD1 (6 bases). Trimming took 0 bases from V and 5 from J, leaving 22 bases between them. The V gene's germline CDR1 is SGHAT and CDR2 FQNNGV. This CDR3 spans 19 amino acids. This CDR3 is CASSLDRFAWGRGNEKLFF. DNA of the CDR3: TGTGCCAGCAGCTTAGATCGTTTTGCTTGGGGCAGGGGCAATGAAAAACTGTTTTTT.